This T cell receptor beta chain was documented in a study of T cells in Graves' hyperthyroidism and ophthalmopathy. Study context: Peripheral blood was collected at initial diagnosis, before any treatment. Study-wide findings and caveats: In simple terms, a model built on 13 V-J features told ophthalmopathy apart from stable hyperthyroidism.

Researchers took RNA transcripts and amplified the TCR beta CDR3 regions from them. First-round RT-PCR of the TCR CDR3 relied on the HTBI primer set. TCRdb recomputed calls from the multiplex PCR reads with MiXCR, one row per CDR3 protein. The data hold 330,000 or so distinct CDR3 sequences, with 15% to 20% observed a single time. At least ten counts were recorded for this clonotype. Its antigen remains unknown. Exclusion criteria comprised uncontrolled infection, other autoimmune disease, pregnancy or lactation. This TCR derives from a woman aged 40 to 55 with Graves' ophthalmopathy. The specimen sequenced was blood.

The chain's CDR3 is CASSLPGTSYEQYF. Here the CDR3 DNA reads TGCGCCAGCAGCTTGCCCGGGACCTCCTACGAGCAGTACTTC. V and J are TRBV5-1 and TRBJ2-7; possibly TRBD1 or TRBD2 for D (5 bases each). Trimming removed 1 base at V and 0 bases at J, with 8 bases between. CDR1 is SGHRS and CDR2 is YFSETQ in the germline V gene. This CDR3 has 14 amino acids.